The next 14 T cell receptor beta chains were all read from a single sample in a study of CD8+ T cells in alopecia areata. A sort of pooled cutaneous lymph node cells used CD4, CD8alpha, NKG2D, NKG2ACE and other stains. Sequencing templates came from extracted RNA that was reverse transcribed into cDNA. Clones were sequenced by immunoSEQ multiplex PCR, and TCRdb holds only the in-frame ones, with some missing. Recorded here are about 270,000 clones, with no singletons, and the ten leading clones hold less than 1.5%. Sequencing was carried out using CD4+ T cells sorted from a lymph node. The receptors were sampled from a C3H/HeJ mouse with alopecia areata. The mouse line has the MHC haplotype H2-k.

The table lists this clone with a few counts. Gene names denote mouse genes. Sequencing ends 4 residues short of the CDR3 end; the germline J gene provides the rest. The chain uses TRBV19 and TRBJ2-2, with D maybe TRBD1 (6 bases). The CDR3 covers 15 residues. Germline V gives CDR1 FNHDT, CDR2 SITEND (reference sequence). V was trimmed by 5 bases and J by 0 bases, leaving 11 bases between them. The CDR3 loop reads CASSSRQANTGQLYF. The CDR3 bases that were read are TGTGCCAGCAGCAGTAGACAGGCAAACACCGGG.

This clone was found a few times. The germline and genes are mouse ones. The CDR3 goes on 4 residues after the read ends, and that part is filled in from the germline J gene. Additional DNA sequences in this sample encode the identical CDR3. The chain is built from TRBV3 and TRBJ2-5; D might be TRBD1 (5 bases). V was cut by 1 base and J by 2 bases, with 7 bases left in between. CDR1 and CDR2 from the germline V gene are SNHLY and FYNGKV (reference sequence). This CDR3 contains 14 residues. The CDR3 protein is CASSLEGVQDTQYF. CDR3 DNA (partial): TGTGCCAGCAGCTTAGAAGGGGTCCAAGAC.

This clone was detected a few times. Any gene name here is a mouse gene name. The read stops 4 residues short of the end of the CDR3; the missing end is completed from the germline J gene. The chain is built from TRBV17 and TRBJ2-5, with TRBD2 identical over 9 bases. In germline, CDR1 is MNHDT, CDR2 YYDKIL. After removal of 5 bases from V and 3 bases from J, the junction contained 6 bases not matched to a gene. The CDR3 extends over 15 amino acids. The CDR3: CASSLLGGVQDTQYF. CDR3 DNA (partial): TGTGCTAGCAGTCTACTGGGGGGCGTACAAGAC.

Many counts were recorded for this clone. Gene names follow the mouse nomenclature. The read ends 4 residues early relative to the CDR3; the germline J gene fills the gap. At the DNA level, this CDR3 is encoded by other sequences in the same sample as well. The genes are TRBV14 and TRBJ1-2, with D maybe TRBD1 (6 bases). CDR3 length: 14 amino acids. Germline V CDR1 and CDR2: SGHDT, FRDEAV. V lost 5 bases to trimming and J lost 0 bases, with 11 bases between them. The sequenced part of the CDR3 DNA is TGTGCCAGCAGCCTGGGACACCCAAACTCC. Its protein product is CASSLGHPNS. The CDR3 in full is CASSLGHPNSDYTF.

Turning to this clone: Mouse names are used for the genes. The read terminates 4 residues before the CDR3 end, so the remaining end is supplied by the germline J gene. This same CDR3 is encoded by further DNA sequences in the sample. The chain links TRBV31 to TRBJ2-3, with TRBD2 identical over 10 bases. The ends lost 0 bases at V and 1 base at J; junction bases unmatched: 1. The CDR3 loop spans 15 amino acids. CDR1 and CDR2 from the germline V gene are GKSSPN and SITVG. The CDR3 sequence is CAWSLGLGGAETLYF. Incomplete CDR3 DNA: TGTGCCTGGAGTCTAGGACTGGGGGGTGCAGAA. Supplemented by reference TRBV31 and TRBJ2-3, the full variable domain reads AQTIHQWPVAEIKAVGSPLSLGCTIKGKSSPNLYWYWQATGGTLQQLFYSITVGQVESVVQLNLSASRPKDDQFILSTEKLLLSHSGFYLCAWSLGLGGAETLYFGSGTRLTVL.

This clone showed up just a few times. The gene symbols are mouse symbols. Read sequence stops 4 residues before the CDR3 end, and the germline J gene provides the missing end. The rearrangement links TRBV19 to TRBJ1-1, with D possibly matching TRBD1 (6 bases). The CDR3 is 15 amino acids. Trimming removed 4 bases at V and 0 bases at J, with 13 bases between. Germline V gene data show CDR1 as FNHDT and CDR2 as SITEND (reference sequence). The CDR3 DNA, read in part, is TGTGCCAGCAGTCACGGGACACACGCAAACACA. Its protein product is CASSHGTHANT. The full CDR3 reads CASSHGTHANTEVFF. Filled out from reference TRBV19 and TRBJ1-1, the complete variable domain reads GGIITQTPKFLIGQEGQKLTLKCQQNFNHDTMYWYRQDSGKGLRLIYYSITENDLQKGDLSEGYDASREKKSSFSLTVTSAQKNEMAVFLCASSHGTHANTEVFFGKGTRLTVV.

This clone was counted between two and nine times. Gene names and germline match the mouse. The observed sequence ends 4 residues before the CDR3 terminus, with the missing tail filled in from the germline J gene. Other DNA sequences in the sample encode the same CDR3. The chain uses TRBV13-1 and TRBJ2-5; TRBD2 agrees at 9 bases. The germline gives CDR1 NSHNY, CDR2 SYGAGN. This CDR3 comprises 14 residues. Unmatched junction bases numbered 2, after V lost 3 bases and J lost 3 bases. The chain's CDR3 is CASSVGTGQDTQYF. The covered CDR3 bases are TGTGCCAGCAGTGTCGGGACTGGGCAAGAC.

This clone was recorded a few times. The gene symbols are mouse symbols. The read ends 3 residues early relative to the CDR3; the germline J gene fills the gap. The chain joins TRBV19 to TRBJ1-6, with 8 bases fitting TRBD1. TRBJ1-6 has ORF status, its function being uncertain. The germline CDR1 and CDR2 sequences are FNHDT and SITEND (reference sequence). J was trimmed by 6 bases and V by 2 bases; bases with no gene match: 4. The CDR3 totals 15 residues. The covered CDR3 bases are TGTGCCAGCAGTATTCAGGGGGCGCCTAATTCGCCC. The encoded protein is CASSIQGAPNSP. From start to end, the CDR3 is CASSIQGAPNSPLYF.

On this clone: Genes here carry mouse names. The CDR3 sequence: CASRGTIQNTLYF. CDR3 DNA (partial): TGTGCCAGCAGAGGGACAATTCAAAAC. This chain links TRBV13-1 with TRBJ2-4, with D perhaps matching TRBD1 (6 bases). The sequence runs out 4 residues before the end of the CDR3; the remainder is reconstructed from the germline J gene. Germline CDR1 NSHNY, CDR2 SYGAGN. The CDR3 is 13 residues long. The ends were cut back, 5 bases at V and 2 bases at J, with 9 bases in the middle.

To note about this clone: One base away lies a much larger clone, so this may be a sequencing read error. Gene and germline names: mouse. The read ends 4 residues shy of where the CDR3 ends; the end is completed using the germline J gene. Additional DNA sequences in this sample encode the identical CDR3. This rearrangement joins TRBV13-1 to TRBJ2-3, with TRBD1 as a possible D gene (6 bases). Trimming took 3 bases from V and 3 from J, leaving 8 bases between them. The CDR3 consists of 13 residues. The germline gives CDR1 NSHNY, CDR2 SYGAGN. The CDR3 region is CASSGGQAETLYF. The sequenced CDR3 bases are TGTGCCAGCAGTGGGGGACAAGCAGAA.

Of note for this clone: The genes and germline here are from mouse. The read terminates 4 residues ahead of where the CDR3 ends, so the germline J gene completes it. V is TRBV5 and J is TRBJ2-5, with 8 bases identical to TRBD2. Germline V gives CDR1 LGHNA, CDR2 YNLKQL (reference sequence). This CDR3 contains 14 residues. The J segment lost 3 bases and the V segment lost 5 bases, leaving 4 bases of the junction unmatched. Here the CDR3 reads CASSIWGEQDTQYF. The CDR3 DNA, read in part, is TGTGCCAGCAGCATCTGGGGGGAGCAAGAC.

About this clone itself: Each gene name is a mouse one. With the read ending 4 residues before the CDR3 end, the germline J gene is used to fill in that end. This sample includes further DNA sequences coding for the same CDR3. The gene calls are TRBV13-2 and TRBJ2-3; 12 bases fit TRBD2. The V gene's germline CDR1 is NNHNN and CDR2 SYGAGS (reference sequence). The V segment lost 2 bases and the J segment 1 base; nucleotides outside the gene matches: 5. The CDR3 consists of 17 residues. The CDR3 DNA, read in part, is TGTGCCAGCGGTGACCCGGGACTGGGGGGAGGTGCAGAA. Translating it yields CASGDPGLGGGAE. The full CDR3 protein is CASGDPGLGGGAETLYF.

A note on this clone: Gene names and germline match the mouse. Coverage ceases 4 residues before the CDR3 finishes, and the germline J gene fills in the end. The gene calls are TRBV13-1 and TRBJ1-2; maybe TRBD1 (6 bases). The CDR3 sequence is 13 residues long. Trimming stripped 5 bases from V and 2 bases from J, with 10 bases between. Germline V gene data show CDR1 as NSHNY and CDR2 as SYGAGN. The CDR3 protein is CASRDQGNSDYTF. CDR3 bases read: TGTGCCAGCAGGGACCAGGGGAACTCC.

This clone has just a few counts. Gene names refer to mouse genes. The missing CDR3 end, 4 residues past where the read stops, is filled in from the germline J gene. The V gene is TRBV5, the J gene TRBJ2-5, with 11 bases that match TRBD1. Germline CDR1 and CDR2: LGHNA and YNLKQL (reference sequence). The CDR3 runs 16 residues. V was clipped by 2 bases and J by 3 bases; unmatched bases: 4. The CDR3 DNA, read in part, is TGTGCCAGCAGCCAAAGAGGGACAGGGGGTCAAGAC. This codes for CASSQRGTGGQD. The CDR3 in its entirety is CASSQRGTGGQDTQYF.